The 5 T cell receptor beta chains given below trace back to one sample, sequenced in a study of OX40 agonist ivuxolimab in advanced cancers. Sequencing was performed with immunoSEQ multiplex PCR; in TCRdb, only in-frame clones are kept and a portion is missing. Among fewer than 25,000 clones listed, 84% were seen once. The specimen was CD4+ or CD8+ T cells sorted from blood, collected in a trial of the OX40 agonist ivuxolimab. Receptors originate from an adult with an advanced solid tumor such as melanoma, head and neck, liver or kidney cancer.

The chain carries TRBV4-1 and TRBJ1-1; D uncertain. Trimming removed 1 base from V and 1 base from J, with 7 bases in between. Per the germline V gene, CDR1 is MGHRA and CDR2 is YSYEKL. The CDR3 sequence is 14 residues long. CDR3 amino acids: CASSQAWGNTEAFF. CDR3 DNA: TGCGCCAGCAGCCAAGCTTGGGGGAACACTGAAGCTTTCTTT.

The genes are TRBV4-1 and TRBJ2-1; 10 bases are shared with TRBD1. Germline CDR1 reads MGHRA; CDR2 reads YSYEKL. The trim removed 5 bases at V and 8 bases at J, leaving 9 bases unmatched. The CDR3 covers 15 residues. CDR3 residues: CASSETGGAVYEQFF. CDR3 sequence (DNA): TGCGCCAGCAGCGAGACAGGGGGCGCGGTCTATGAGCAGTTCTTC.

The J gene is TRBJ2-7, the V gene TRBV7-3; D remains ambiguous. The V gene lost 2 bases and the J gene lost 0 bases, with 11 bases spanning the gap. Germline CDR1 reads SGHTA; CDR2 reads FQGTGA. The CDR3 is made up of 15 amino acids. The CDR3 is CASSLLGGSSYEQYF. CDR3 DNA: TGTGCCAGCAGCTTACTTGGTGGCAGCTCCTACGAGCAGTACTTC.

As to this clone: This same CDR3 is encoded by further DNA sequences in the sample. The chain uses TRBV28 and TRBJ2-3; 11 bases fit TRBD2. Per the germline V gene, CDR1 is MDHEN and CDR2 is SYDVKM. The junction had 6 bases not matched to a gene; V was cut back by 6 bases and J by 4 bases. CDR3 size: 15 residues. The CDR3 loop is CASSLTSGGPDTQYF. The DNA for the CDR3 is TGTGCCAGCAGCCTAACTAGCGGGGGACCAGATACGCAGTATTTT. Filled out from reference TRBV28 and TRBJ2-3, the complete variable domain reads DVKVTQSSRYLVKRTGEKVFLECVQDMDHENMFWYRQDPGLGLRLIYFSYDVKMKEKGDIPEGYSVSREKKERFSLILESASTNQTSMYLCASSLTSGGPDTQYFGPGTRLTVL.

In its sample, this clone was seen once. This chain connects TRBV9 to TRBJ1-2; D possibly corresponds to TRBD1 (5 bases). This CDR3 region has 15 residues. V was shortened by 3 bases and J by 4 bases, with 16 bases between the two germline ends. The germline gives CDR1 SGDLS, CDR2 YYNGEE. Here the CDR3 reads CASSGTGTDSYGYTF. CDR3 DNA sequence: TGTGCCAGCAGCGGAACCGGGACGGATAGCTATGGCTACACCTTC.